Detailed here is one T cell receptor beta chain. Sequencing was performed with immunoSEQ multiplex PCR; in TCRdb, only in-frame clones are kept and a portion is missing. The sample lists some 230,000 clones, roughly 89% occurring once. The length of the CDR3 is 15 residues. V was pared by 4 bases and J by 4 bases, with 6 bases of the junction left unmatched. Germline assignment: CDR1 SGDLS and CDR2 YYNGEE. These data originate in a study of blood T cell repertoires in COVID-19. For the study at large: The samples span acute and convalescent COVID-19 from the United States, Italy and Spain. From T cells, B-cell-depleted T cells, or PBMCs came the material, which was cDNA or gDNA.

Source material: peripheral blood. The sequence derives from a man aged 30 to 45 who had recovered from COVID-19. The V and J genes are TRBV9 and TRBJ1-5; 9 bases map to TRBD1. The CDR3 DNA follows: TGTGCCAGCAGCCCCGGGACAGGGACAAATCAGCCCCAGCATTTT. Translating gives CASSPGTGTNQPQHF.